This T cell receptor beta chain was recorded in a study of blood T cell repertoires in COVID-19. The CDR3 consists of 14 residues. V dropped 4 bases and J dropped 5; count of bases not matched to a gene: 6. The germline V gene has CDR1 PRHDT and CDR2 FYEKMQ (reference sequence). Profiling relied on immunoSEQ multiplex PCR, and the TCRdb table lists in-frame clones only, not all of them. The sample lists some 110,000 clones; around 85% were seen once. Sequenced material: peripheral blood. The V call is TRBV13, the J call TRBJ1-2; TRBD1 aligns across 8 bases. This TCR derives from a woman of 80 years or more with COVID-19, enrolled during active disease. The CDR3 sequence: CASSYRTGTYGYTF. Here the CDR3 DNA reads TGTGCCAGCAGCTACCGGACAGGGACTTATGGCTACACCTTC.